The rows below give T cell receptor beta chains drawn from one sample of a study of blood T cells in healthy people across ages. TCRdb independently ran MiXCR on the 5' RACE reads; one entry per CDR3 protein. The table shows approximately 690,000 distinct CDR3 sequences, with under 70% occurring only once. The sequencing sample was made of blood. These receptor sequences come from a man between 60 and 70 years old in good health. Both conserved end residues are part of each CDR3.

V: TRBV28
CDR3: CASQSGDTQYF

V: TRBV9
CDR3: CASSVSVNTEAFF

V: TRBV5-1
CDR3: CASSLGGGQTDTQYF

V: TRBV20-1
CDR3: CSALRQESYEQYF

V: TRBV9
CDR3: CASSVGNPSGANVLTF

V: TRBV29-1
CDR3: CSVVRTGGDYGYTF

V: TRBV5-1
CDR3: CASSTRPTDTQYF

V: TRBV10-3
CDR3: CAISESAGNTEAFF

V: TRBV7-2
CDR3: CASSLVRGVEEKLFF

V: TRBV20-1
CDR3: CSAGDSYEQYF

V: TRBV5-8
CDR3: CASSFYSSRPGNQPQHF

V: TRBV15
CDR3: CATSRVRTGLNEQFF

V: TRBV12-3/TRBV12-4
CDR3: CASSPLGQGGNEQYF

V: TRBV11-2
CDR3: CASSAQETQYFGPGTPGELFF

V: TRBV11-2
CDR3: CASSSQGAGGYTF

V: TRBV20-1
CDR3: CSARDTSGSYEQYF

V: TRBV20-1
CDR3: CSARGHADTQYF

V: TRBV7-2
CDR3: CASSVSGSTDTQYF

V: TRBV3-1
CDR3: CASSLGRGPNSPLHF

V: TRBV3-1
CDR3: CASSHKTRGNEQFF

V: TRBV28
CDR3: CASSTAGASTDTQYF

V: TRBV20-1
CDR3: CSASSPTGPVDEQYF

V: TRBV9
CDR3: CASSAGTGYEQYF

V: TRBV7-6
CDR3: CASSLAWTGRTGELFF

V: TRBV11-2
CDR3: CASSLQVLNEQFF

V: TRBV6-6
CDR3: CASSYEAHNEQFF

V: TRBV7-8
CDR3: CASSLALALMTYEQYF

V: TRBV29-1
CDR3: CSGGGIRETQYF

V: TRBV24-1
CDR3: CATSGPTGELFF

V: TRBV7-6
CDR3: CASSLGQGQPQHF

V: TRBV5-1
CDR3: CASSSDRGPMKTQYF

V: TRBV20-1
CDR3: CSASGPEGSIQYF

V: TRBV15
CDR3: CATSWGPIYGYTF

V: TRBV6-1
CDR3: CASSKGPIYGYTF

V: TRBV20-1
CDR3: CSADWDTDTQYF

V: TRBV7-9
CDR3: CASSTRPGTGDEQYF

V: TRBV29-1
CDR3: CSALTGTVDGYTF

V: TRBV20-1
CDR3: CSARGGTSGRQDTQYF

V: TRBV9
CDR3: CASSLRDSVSDTQYF

V: TRBV4-2
CDR3: CASSRTSGGVGETQYF

V: TRBV6-6
CDR3: CASRQGGLNYGYTF

V: TRBV6-1
CDR3: CASSQHRERGSNQPQHF

V: TRBV5-1
CDR3: CASSRTGPISYNEQFF

V: TRBV12-3/TRBV12-4
CDR3: CVSSSRGGEHTDAQYF

V: TRBV7-2
CDR3: CASSLGGTGIEQYF